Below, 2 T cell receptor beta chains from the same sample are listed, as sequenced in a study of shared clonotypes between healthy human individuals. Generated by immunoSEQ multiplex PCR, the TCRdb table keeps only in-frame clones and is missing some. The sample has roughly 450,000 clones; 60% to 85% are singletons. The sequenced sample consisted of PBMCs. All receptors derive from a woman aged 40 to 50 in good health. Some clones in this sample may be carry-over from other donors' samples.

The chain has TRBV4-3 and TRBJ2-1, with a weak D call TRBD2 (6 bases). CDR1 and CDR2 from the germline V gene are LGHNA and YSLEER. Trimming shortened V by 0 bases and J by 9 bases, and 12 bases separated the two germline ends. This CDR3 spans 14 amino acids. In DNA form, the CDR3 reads TGCGCCAGCAGCCAAGAACTACTCGGGGGTGAGCAGTTCTTC. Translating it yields CASSQELLGGEQFF.

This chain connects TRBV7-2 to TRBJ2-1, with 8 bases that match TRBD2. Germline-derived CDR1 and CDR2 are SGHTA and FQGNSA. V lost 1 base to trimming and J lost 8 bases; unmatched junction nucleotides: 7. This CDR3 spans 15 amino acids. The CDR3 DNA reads TGTGCCAGCAGCTTAGGCGGGACTAGTCGGTATGAGCAGTTCTTC. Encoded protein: CASSLGGTSRYEQFF.